Shown below are 25 T cell receptor beta chains from a single sample sequenced in a study of cytomegalovirus exposure and HLA in healthy donors. Clones were sequenced by immunoSEQ multiplex PCR, and TCRdb holds only the in-frame ones, with some missing. The sample holds 100,000 to 150,000 clones; about 96% are singletons and the top ten take around 1.7%. Source material: PBMCs. The source of these receptors is a man younger than 35 in good health and CMV-seronegative.

This clone occurred once. The chain uses TRBV6-5 and TRBJ2-7, with 8 bases matching TRBD2. V trimming: 2 bases; J trimming: 7 bases; junction bases outside the gene matches: 1. The CDR3 is 12 amino acids. Per the germline V gene, CDR1 is MNHEY and CDR2 is SVGAGI. As DNA, the CDR3 is TGTGCCAGCAGTTACACTAGCGGAGAGCAGTACTTC. This codes for CASSYTSGEQYF.

This sequence joins TRBV6-6 and TRBJ2-5; 7 positions agree with TRBD2. The CDR3 is 14 amino acids. CDR1 and CDR2 (germline): MNHNY, SVGAGI (reference sequence). J gave up 5 bases and V 2 bases, and 5 bases lay outside the gene matches. CDR3 residues: CASSYGHGGETQYF. The CDR3 region has the DNA TGTGCCAGCAGTTACGGGCACGGGGGGGAGACCCAGTACTTC.

The gene calls are TRBV19 and TRBJ2-3, with D perhaps TRBD2 (6 bases). V was pared by 4 bases and J by 6 bases, with 11 bases between. Germline CDR1 LNHDA, CDR2 SQIVND (reference sequence). The CDR3 covers 13 residues. The CDR3 spells CASSTRGMDTQYF. DNA of the CDR3: TGTGCCAGTAGTACTCGGGGGATGGATACGCAGTATTTT.

The chain joins TRBV5-4 to TRBJ1-4; unclear D gene. This CDR3 region has 14 residues. V was clipped by 1 base and J by 8 bases, with 12 bases between them. Germline assignment: CDR1 SGHNT and CDR2 YYREEE (reference sequence). The CDR3 region is CASSLHGEREKLFF. The CDR3 nucleotides read TGTGCCAGCAGCTTGCACGGGGAACGAGAAAAACTGTTTTTT.

The gene calls are TRBV30 and TRBJ2-7; perhaps TRBD2 as D (5 bases). This CDR3 contains 12 residues. Germline CDR1 and CDR2: GTSNPN and SVGIG (reference sequence). The V end lost 5 bases, the J end lost 3 bases, and 11 bases lay between the germline ends. CDR3 sequence (DNA): TGTGCCTGGCGGAGGTCGAGCTACGAGCAGTACTTC. This translates into CAWRRSSYEQYF. The entire variable domain, with the rest obtained from reference TRBV30 and TRBJ2-7, is as follows: SQTIHQWPATLVQPVGSPLSLECTVEGTSNPNLYWYRQAAGRGLQLLFYSVGIGQISSEVPQNLSASRPQDRQFILSSKKLLLSDSGFYLCAWRRSSYEQYFGPGTRLTVT.

This clone has only one observation. The gene calls are TRBV7-2 and TRBJ2-7; the D is unclear. The CDR3 totals 14 residues. Trimming removed 5 bases from V and 3 bases from J, with 14 bases in between. Per the germline V gene, CDR1 is SGHTA and CDR2 is FQGNSA. The CDR3: CASSGHRGVYEQYF. The CDR3 DNA reads TGTGCCAGCAGCGGCCATCGCGGAGTCTACGAGCAGTACTTC.

The CDR3 is CASSLSGAQGEPQHF. CDR3 DNA sequence: TGTGCCAGCAGCTTATCGGGGGCGCAGGGGGAGCCCCAGCATTTT. The V call is TRBV7-3, the J call TRBJ1-5; 7 bases match TRBD1. The length of the CDR3 is 15 residues. The V gene's germline CDR1 is SGHTA and CDR2 FQGTGA. J gave up 8 bases and V 2 bases, and 9 bases lay outside the gene matches.

This clone was seen only once. The rearrangement links TRBV6-5 to TRBJ1-1; D is possibly TRBD1 (5 bases). The CDR3 runs to 13 residues. Germline V gives CDR1 MNHEY, CDR2 SVGAGI. Trimming pared 2 bases from V and 3 bases from J, leaving 7 bases between. CDR3 residues: CASSYLRDTEAFF. The CDR3 DNA is TGTGCCAGCAGTTACCTCAGGGACACTGAAGCTTTCTTT.

The CDR3 DNA sequence: TGTGCCAGCAGCCAAATGGGGGGGCCAGGGACCTACGAGCAGTACTTC. Its translation: CASSQMGGPGTYEQYF. The V call is TRBV4-2, the J call TRBJ2-7; D possibly corresponds to TRBD2 (7 bases). V dropped 2 bases and J dropped 2 bases, with 16 bases sitting between them. In germline, CDR1 is LGHNA, CDR2 YNFKEQ. This CDR3 is built from 16 residues.

This chain joins TRBV30 and TRBJ2-1, with 9 nucleotides matching TRBD2. After removal of 3 bases from V and 2 bases from J, the junction contained 2 bases not matched to a gene. This CDR3 comprises 14 residues. From germline, CDR1 is GTSNPN and CDR2 SVGIG (reference sequence). CDR3 in amino acids: CAWRGGRAYNEQFF. The CDR3 DNA follows: TGTGCCTGGAGAGGCGGGAGGGCCTACAATGAGCAGTTCTTC.

The V gene is TRBV7-3, the J gene TRBJ2-5; TRBD2 matches at 8 bases. The germline gives CDR1 SGHTA, CDR2 FQGTGA. J lost 5 bases, V lost 3 bases, and 5 bases had no gene match. The CDR3 is 14 residues long. The CDR3 reads CASSFSGSSETQYF. Here the CDR3 DNA reads TGTGCCAGCAGCTTCAGCGGGAGTTCGGAGACCCAGTACTTC.

The chain carries TRBV18 and TRBJ1-1; possible D gene TRBD1, 5 bases. Germline V CDR1 and CDR2: KGHSH, LQKENI. V lost 2 bases and J lost 5, with 18 bases in between. This CDR3 region has 16 residues. The CDR3 DNA sequence: TGTGCCAGCTCACCAGAGCGTCAGGGAGGGTGGACTGAAGCTTTCTTT. Translation gives CASSPERQGGWTEAFF. The whole variable domain, filled in from reference TRBV18 and TRBJ1-1, reads NAGVMQNPRHLVRRRGQEARLRCSPMKGHSHVYWYRQLPEEGLKFMVYLQKENIIDESGMPKERFSAEFPKEGPSILRIQQVVRGDSAAYFCASSPERQGGWTEAFFGQGTRLTVV.

The rearrangement joins TRBV9 to TRBJ2-5; the match to TRBD2 covers 7 bases. With V trimmed by 0 bases and J by 3 bases, 8 bases remained unmatched. The CDR3 length is 16 residues. Looked up from germline, CDR1 is SGDLS and CDR2 is YYNGEE. The CDR3 coding sequence is TGTGCCAGCAGCGTAGGTTCCGGGACTACCAAAGAGACCCAGTACTTC. Protein: CASSVGSGTTKETQYF.

This rearrangement joins TRBV7-9 to TRBJ1-2; 12 positions agree with TRBD1. Germline V gene data show CDR1 as SEHNR and CDR2 as FQNEAQ (reference sequence). The CDR3 loop spans 19 amino acids. V gave up 0 bases and J gave up 4 bases; unmatched junction bases: 12. CDR3 DNA sequence: TGTGCCAGCAGCTTAGCCCAGGGAGGGACAGGGGGCGCGGGCTATGGCTACACCTTC. Residues: CASSLAQGGTGGAGYGYTF.

V is TRBV18 and J is TRBJ1-1; a possible D gene is TRBD1 (6 bases). Trimming took off 6 bases at V and 6 bases at J, with 17 bases between the two ends. CDR1 and CDR2 from the germline V gene are KGHSH and LQKENI. The CDR3 runs to 14 residues. Here the CDR3 DNA reads TGTGCCAGCTCGGTAGACAGGTTGGCCCCTGAAGCTTTCTTT. Amino acids: CASSVDRLAPEAFF.

V and J are TRBV19 and TRBJ2-7, with 8 bases identical to TRBD2. Germline V lookup: CDR1 LNHDA, CDR2 SQIVND (reference sequence). Trimming cost V 8 bases and J 2 bases; bases outside gene matches: 14. The CDR3 has 16 amino acids. CDR3 sequence reads: CASPHSTSGGPYEQYF. The CDR3 DNA follows: TGTGCCAGTCCCCATTCTACTAGCGGAGGCCCCTACGAGCAGTACTTC. Full variable domain (remainder filled in from reference TRBV19 and TRBJ2-7): DGGITQSPKYLFRKEGQNVTLSCEQNLNHDAMYWYRQDPGQGLRLIYYSQIVNDFQKGDIAEGYSVSREKKESFPLTVTSAQKNPTAFYLCASPHSTSGGPYEQYFGPGTRLTVT.

The V call is TRBV7-9, the J call TRBJ1-5, with 9 bases that match TRBD1. Looked up from germline, CDR1 is SEHNR and CDR2 is FQNEAQ (reference sequence). Trimming cost V 1 base and J 6 bases; bases outside gene matches: 7. This CDR3 is built from 16 residues. The CDR3 DNA reads TGTGCCAGCAGCTTAGGGCCCGGGACAGGGAGTCAGCCCCAGCATTTT. Translating gives CASSLGPGTGSQPQHF.

This chain links TRBV6-1 with TRBJ1-1; unclear D gene. The germline V gene encodes CDR1 MNHNS and CDR2 SASEGT. The length of the CDR3 is 15 residues. V was cut by 0 bases and J by 6 bases, with 14 bases left in between. CDR3 region: CASSEAAAVSAEAFF. CDR3 nucleotides: TGTGCCAGCAGTGAAGCCGCGGCCGTATCGGCTGAAGCTTTCTTT.

The V and J genes are TRBV15 and TRBJ2-1; 11 bases fit TRBD2. The length of the CDR3 is 15 residues. CDR1 is LNHNV, CDR2 YYDKDF, per germline (reference sequence). V trimming: 5 bases; J trimming: 4 bases; junction bases outside the gene matches: 4. The CDR3 loop is CATSGGTSGYNEQFF. The CDR3 DNA follows: TGTGCCACCAGCGGCGGGACTAGCGGATACAATGAGCAGTTCTTC.

This clone has only one observation. Within the sample, other DNA sequences also encode this same CDR3. This rearrangement joins TRBV7-9 to TRBJ2-7; 7 nucleotides agree with TRBD2. CDR1 SEHNR and CDR2 FQNEAQ come from the germline V gene (reference sequence). The CDR3 extends over 14 amino acids. V lost 5 bases and J lost 0; bases outside the gene matches: 4. The CDR3 is CASSPSGASYEQYF. CDR3 in DNA: TGTGCCAGCAGCCCCAGCGGGGCCTCCTACGAGCAGTACTTC. Full variable domain (outside the CDR3, taken from reference TRBV7-9 and TRBJ2-7): DTGVSQNPRHKITKRGQNVTFRCDPISEHNRLYWYRQTLGQGPEFLTYFQNEAQLEKSRLLSDRFSAERPKGSFSTLEIQRTEQGDSAMYLCASSPSGASYEQYFGPGTRLTVT.

The V gene is TRBV27, the J gene TRBJ2-7, with 8 bases that match TRBD1. Per germline, CDR1 MNHEY and CDR2 SMNVEV (reference sequence). With V trimmed by 2 bases and J by 6 bases, 9 bases remained unmatched. The CDR3 is 15 residues long. CDR3 residues: CASSLTGQGAREQYF. The DNA of the CDR3 is TGTGCCAGCAGTTTAACGGGCCAGGGGGCGCGCGAGCAGTACTTC.

The V call is TRBV19, the J call TRBJ2-2; no clear D gene. The CDR3 length is 15 residues. Germline V gene sequence: CDR1 LNHDA, CDR2 SQIVND (reference sequence). Trimming left V 1 base short and J 3 bases short, with 9 bases between. CDR3 in amino acids: CASSIARFDTGELFF. The CDR3 bases are TGTGCCAGTAGTATAGCCAGGTTTGACACCGGGGAGCTGTTTTTT.

This chain links TRBV5-6 with TRBJ1-5; TRBD1 agrees at 7 bases. The J segment lost 7 bases and the V segment lost 0 bases, leaving 4 bases of the junction unmatched. The germline CDR1 and CDR2 sequences are SGHDT and YYEEEE. CDR3 length: 14 residues. The CDR3 region is CASSLAQGWQPQHF. The DNA of the CDR3 is TGTGCCAGCAGCTTGGCACAGGGGTGGCAGCCCCAGCATTTT.

The rearrangement joins TRBV6-6 to TRBJ2-7, with 10 nucleotides matching TRBD2. CDR1 and CDR2 from the germline V gene are MNHNY and SVGAGI (reference sequence). The CDR3 contains 14 residues. Losses at the gene ends were 2 bases for V and 5 bases for J; bases not matched to a gene: 3. The CDR3 DNA sequence: TGTGCCAGCAGTTACCTAGCGGGAGAGGACGAGCAGTACTTC. It is translated as CASSYLAGEDEQYF.

V is TRBV4-3 and J is TRBJ2-7; 9 bases map to TRBD2. Germline CDR1 is LGHNA and CDR2 is YSLEER. The V and J ends lost 0 bases and 7 bases, in that order; junction bases with no gene match: 7. This CDR3 is 15 amino acids long. CDR3 sequence (DNA): TGCGCCAGCAGCCAAGAGGGCCTAGCGGGACAGGAGCAGTACTTC. Translating it yields CASSQEGLAGQEQYF.